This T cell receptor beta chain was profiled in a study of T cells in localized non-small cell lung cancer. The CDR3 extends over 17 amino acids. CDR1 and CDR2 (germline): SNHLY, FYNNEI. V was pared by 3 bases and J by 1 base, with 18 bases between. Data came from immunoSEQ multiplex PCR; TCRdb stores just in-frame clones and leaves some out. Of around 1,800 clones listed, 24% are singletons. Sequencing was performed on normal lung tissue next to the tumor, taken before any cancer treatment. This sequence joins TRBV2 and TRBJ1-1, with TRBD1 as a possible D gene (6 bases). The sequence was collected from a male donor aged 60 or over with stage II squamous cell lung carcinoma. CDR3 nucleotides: TGTGCCAGCAGTGACCGGAGGACAGTCCGGGGGAACACTGAAGCTTTCTTT. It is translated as CASSDRRTVRGNTEAFF.